The rows below give T cell receptor beta chains drawn from one sample of a study of T cell repertoires in cytomegalovirus infection. TCRdb recomputed calls from the reads with MiXCR, one row per CDR3 protein. This sample carries approximately 200,000 distinct CDR3 sequences, roughly 27% of them seen once, and the ten largest clones take approximately 31%. Specimen: PBMCs. The source of these receptors is a human donor in good health (CMV status not recorded). Some clones in this sample may be carry-over from other donors' samples. CDR3s include the opening cysteine and the closing phenylalanine or tryptophan. A D gene is named only where the DNA matches it firmly. Part of the rows lack a size; the others show once, few, many or a class for expanded clones.

clone_size	d_call	v_call	j_call	cdr3_aa	cdr3_nt
few	NA	TRBV12-3/TRBV12-4	TRBJ1-4	CASSLREEGEKLFF	TGTGCCAGCAGTTTAAGGGAGGAGGGCGAAAAACTGTTTTTT
NA	NA	TRBV27	TRBJ1-5	CASSFGSTQPQHF	TGTGCCAGCAGTTTCGGGTCCACTCAGCCCCAGCATTTT
few	NA	TRBV7-4	TRBJ1-2	CASSLASSSCYGYTF	TGTGCCAGCAGCTTAGCGTCCTCTAGCTGCTATGGCTACACCTTC
NA	NA	TRBV29-1	TRBJ2-1	CSVGAGPGEQFF	TGCAGCGTTGGTGCAGGGCCCGGGGAGCAGTTCTTC
few	TRBD2	TRBV11-3	TRBJ2-3	CASSFRTGGDTQYF	TGTGCCAGCAGCTTTCGTACGGGGGGAGATACGCAGTATTTT
NA	TRBD1	TRBV7-6	TRBJ2-2	CASSSHGTGNTGELFF	TGTGCCAGCAGCTCTCACGGGACAGGAAACACCGGGGAGCTGTTTTTT
once	NA	TRBV4-2	TRBJ2-3	CASSQDRSTDTQYF	TGTGCCAGCAGCCAAGATCGTAGCACAGATACGCAGTATTTT
NA	TRBD1	TRBV5-1	TRBJ1-2	CASSFYTADRDFGYTF	TGCGCCAGCAGCTTTTACACCGCGGACAGGGACTTTGGCTACACCTTC
NA	NA	TRBV7-2	TRBJ1-2	CASSLLGGNYGYTF	TGTGCCAGCAGCTTACTGGGGGGCAATTATGGCTACACCTTC
NA	TRBD1	TRBV7-2	TRBJ1-1	CASSVRQGGTEAFF	TGTGCCAGCAGCGTTCGACAGGGTGGGACTGAAGCTTTCTTT
NA	NA	TRBV5-8	TRBJ2-5	CASSFQGQETQYF	TGTGCCAGCAGCTTCCAAGGACAAGAGACCCAGTACTTC
NA	TRBD1	TRBV2	TRBJ1-5	CASTRTGGAYSNQPQHF	TGTGCCAGCACTCGCACAGGGGGCGCCTATAGCAATCAGCCCCAGCATTTT
NA	NA	TRBV30	TRBJ1-2	CAWSTGLHYGYTF	TGTGCCTGGAGTACGGGCCTACATTATGGCTACACCTTC
NA	NA	TRBV7-9	TRBJ1-1	CASSLGPGSRALEAFF	TGTGCCAGCAGCTTAGGACCGGGCTCTAGGGCTCTAGAAGCTTTCTTT
many	TRBD1	TRBV7-9	TRBJ1-6	CASSFRDSSNSPLHF	TGTGCCAGCAGCTTTCGGGACAGTAGTAATTCACCCCTCCACTTT
few	TRBD1	TRBV29-1	TRBJ1-1	CSVNRGRNTEAFF	TGCAGCGTCAACAGGGGGCGAAACACTGAAGCTTTCTTT
NA	NA	TRBV7-2	TRBJ2-7	CASTTGTTYEQYF	TGTGCCAGCACCACCGGGACGACCTACGAGCAGTACTTC
many	NA	TRBV7-2	TRBJ1-3	CASSLALELGFGNTIYF	TGTGCCAGCAGCTTAGCGCTAGAGCTCGGTTTCGGAAACACCATATATTTT
few	TRBD2	TRBV27	TRBJ2-5	CASRGGMFGETQYF	TGTGCCAGCAGGGGAGGGATGTTCGGGGAGACCCAGTACTTC
many	TRBD2	TRBV6-4	TRBJ2-1	CASSDSGLATDEQFF	TGTGCCAGCAGTGACTCGGGACTAGCGACCGATGAGCAGTTCTTC
few	NA	TRBV28	TRBJ1-1	CASSFGRRNTEAFF	TGTGCCAGCAGTTTCGGTCGACGGAACACTGAAGCTTTCTTT
few	NA	TRBV7-3	TRBJ1-1	CASRRDLNSEAFF	TGTGCCAGCAGAAGGGACCTGAACTCTGAAGCTTTCTTT
NA	TRBD1	TRBV5-5	TRBJ1-4	CASSSPTGIFSEKLFF	TGTGCCAGCAGCTCCCCGACAGGGATTTTTTCTGAAAAACTGTTTTTT
few	NA	TRBV6-2/TRBV6-3	TRBJ2-1	CASMRGGYNEQFF	TGTGCCAGCATGAGGGGGGGCTACAATGAGCAGTTCTTC
NA	NA	TRBV29-1	TRBJ2-6	CSVVGPSGANVLTF	TGCAGCGTAGTAGGGCCGTCTGGGGCCAACGTCCTGACTTTC
NA	TRBD1	TRBV6-8	TRBJ1-2	CASSSLPGQGTYGYTF	TGTGCCAGCAGTTCCCTTCCGGGACAGGGGACCTATGGCTACACCTTC
NA	NA	TRBV19	TRBJ2-4	CASSNPIRRGAPKNIQYF	TGTGCCAGTAGCAATCCTATCCGTCGGGGGGCCCCCAAAAACATTCAGTACTTC
NA	TRBD1	TRBV7-9	TRBJ2-7	CASSDRDSDYEQYF	TGTGCCAGCAGCGACCGGGACAGCGACTACGAGCAGTACTTC
NA	TRBD1	TRBV4-2	TRBJ1-2	CASSPSGMDRSKYGYTF	TGTGCCAGCAGCCCAAGTGGGATGGACAGGTCCAAGTATGGCTACACCTTC
few	NA	TRBV11-2	TRBJ2-2	CASSLRGGPNTGELFF	TGTGCCAGCAGCTTAAGGGGGGGCCCGAACACCGGGGAGCTGTTTTTT
NA	NA	TRBV18	TRBJ1-2	CASSPNRPQDGYTF	TGTGCCAGCTCACCAAACCGGCCTCAAGATGGCTACACCTTC
NA	NA	TRBV10-2	TRBJ1-3	CASSGTASSGNTIYF	TGCGCCAGCAGTGGGACCGCCAGCTCTGGAAACACCATATATTTT
NA	NA	TRBV25-1	TRBJ2-5	CASSVADETQYF	TGTGCCAGCAGTGTCGCGGACGAGACCCAGTACTTC
NA	NA	TRBV29-1	TRBJ2-1	CSVESVTAKINEQFF	TGCAGCGTTGAATCGGTGACAGCGAAAATAAATGAGCAGTTCTTC
NA	NA	TRBV4-1	TRBJ2-7	CASSQGPGTSYEQYF	TGCGCCAGCAGCCAAGGCCCGGGTACCTCCTACGAGCAGTACTTC
once	NA	TRBV12-3/TRBV12-4	TRBJ1-4	CASRDSRDDKLFF	TGTGCCAGCCGGGACTCCCGAGACGATAAACTGTTTTTT
many	NA	TRBV12-5	TRBJ1-1	CASGLKRDRTHTEAFF	TGTGCTAGTGGACTCAAACGAGACAGGACTCACACTGAAGCTTTCTTT
NA	TRBD2	TRBV7-8	TRBJ2-3	CARSPQTSGLTNTQYF	TGTGCCCGCAGCCCTCAGACTAGCGGGCTAACGAATACGCAGTATTTT
once	NA	TRBV9	TRBJ1-4	CASSLNPLNEKLFF	TGTGCCAGCAGCCTCAACCCGTTGAACGAAAAACTGTTTTTT
NA	NA	TRBV12-3/TRBV12-4	TRBJ1-1	CASTWGANTEAFF	TGTGCCAGCACCTGGGGGGCGAACACTGAAGCTTTCTTT
many	TRBD1	TRBV11-2	TRBJ2-4	CASSSDRGPMDIQYF	TGTGCCAGCAGCTCGGACAGGGGGCCGATGGACATTCAGTACTTC
few	NA	TRBV7-3	TRBJ2-6	CATKTGAGANVLTF	TGTGCCACCAAAACAGGCGCTGGGGCCAACGTCCTGACTTTC
few	NA	TRBV7-9	TRBJ2-7	CASQGYFYEQYF	TGTGCCAGCCAAGGGTATTTCTACGAGCAGTACTTC
few	NA	TRBV12-3/TRBV12-4	TRBJ1-4	CASSPNRALNEKLFF	TGTGCCAGCAGTCCTAACAGAGCCCTTAATGAAAAACTGTTTTTT
few	NA	TRBV6-6	TRBJ1-4	CASRNDRNEKLFF	TGTGCCAGCAGGAACGACAGGAATGAAAAACTGTTTTTT
NA	TRBD1	TRBV15	TRBJ1-5	CATSRAGGGQPQHF	TGTGCCACCAGCAGAGCAGGGGGCGGTCAGCCCCAGCATTTT
NA	NA	TRBV2	TRBJ1-5	CASSTFQGVVGNQPQHF	TGTGCCAGCAGCACATTTCAGGGAGTCGTTGGCAATCAGCCCCAGCATTTT
few	NA	TRBV7-9	TRBJ1-6	CASSLGEALSYNSPLHF	TGTGCCAGCAGCTTAGGGGAGGCCCTCTCCTATAATTCACCCCTCCACTTT
many	NA	TRBV7-2	TRBJ2-7	CASSSLGGLGGEQYF	TGTGCCAGCAGCTCTCTAGGGGGACTTGGGGGGGAGCAGTACTTC
NA	NA	TRBV3-1	TRBJ1-1	CASSQDATEAFF	TGTGCCAGCAGCCAAGATGCCACTGAAGCTTTCTTT
few	TRBD2	TRBV6-2/TRBV6-3	TRBJ2-7	CASTWTRNYEQYF	TGTGCCAGCACCTGGACTAGGAACTACGAGCAGTACTTC
NA	NA	TRBV6-1	TRBJ2-1	CTSSESPGSYNEQFF	TGTACCAGCAGTGAAAGCCCGGGATCCTACAATGAGCAGTTCTTC
NA	NA	TRBV5-1	TRBJ1-5	CASSLDAGNQPQHF	TGCGCCAGCAGCTTGGATGCAGGGAATCAGCCCCAGCATTTT